What follows is one T cell receptor (beta chain) and its context. What it binds is unknown. The V gene lost 6 bases and the J gene lost 6 bases, with 16 bases spanning the gap. The CDR3 extends over 14 amino acids. Per the germline V gene, CDR1 is SGHTA and CDR2 is FQGNSA. TCRdb re-called the 5' RACE reads with MiXCR, one entry per CDR3 protein. This sample has about 390,000 distinct CDR3 sequences, with roughly 15% found just once. This sample is part of a study of T-cell memory formation after mild COVID-19. Study context: Among the donors, TCR clusters were largely specific to each donor. Regarding the study as a whole: Specificity for SARS-CoV-2 was not confirmed among the second-wave clones peaking on day 37.

The chain has TRBV7-2 and TRBJ2-3, with unresolved D. Sequenced: PBMCs or a T cell subset sorted from them (not recorded which). This receptor was taken from a young man who had mild COVID-19 (a few samples of this study predate the infection). Cell type and time point are not known. In DNA form, the CDR3 reads TGTGCCAGCAGTGCCTGGGTCACGGCGGATACGCAGTATTTT. Its protein is CASSAWVTADTQYF.